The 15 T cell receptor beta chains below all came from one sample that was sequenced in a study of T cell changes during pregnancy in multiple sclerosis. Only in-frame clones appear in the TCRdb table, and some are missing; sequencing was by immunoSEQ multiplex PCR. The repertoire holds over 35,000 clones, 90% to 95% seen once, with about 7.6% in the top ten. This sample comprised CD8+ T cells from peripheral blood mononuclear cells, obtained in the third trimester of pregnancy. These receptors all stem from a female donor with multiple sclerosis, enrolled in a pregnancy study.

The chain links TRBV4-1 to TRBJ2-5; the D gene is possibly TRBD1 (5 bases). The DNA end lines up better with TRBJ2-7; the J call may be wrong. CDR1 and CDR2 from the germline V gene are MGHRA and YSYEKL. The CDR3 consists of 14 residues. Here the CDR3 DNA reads TGCGCCAGCAGCCAACGACAGAGCTCCTACGAGCAGTACTTC. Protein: CASSQRQSSYEQYF.

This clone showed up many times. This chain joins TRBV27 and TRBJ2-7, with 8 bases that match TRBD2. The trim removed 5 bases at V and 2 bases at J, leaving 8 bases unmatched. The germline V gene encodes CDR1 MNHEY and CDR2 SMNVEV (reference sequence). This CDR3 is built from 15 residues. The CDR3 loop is CASSTKLAEAYEQYF. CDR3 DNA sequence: TGTGCCAGCAGTACAAAACTAGCGGAGGCCTACGAGCAGTACTTC.

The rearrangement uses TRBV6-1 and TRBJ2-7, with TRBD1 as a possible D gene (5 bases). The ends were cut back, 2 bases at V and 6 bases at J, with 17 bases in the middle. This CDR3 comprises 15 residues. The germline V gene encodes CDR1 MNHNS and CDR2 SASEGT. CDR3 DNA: TGTGCCAGCAGTGAATCTGCGACAGTGAGATTCGAGCAGTACTTC. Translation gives CASSESATVRFEQYF.

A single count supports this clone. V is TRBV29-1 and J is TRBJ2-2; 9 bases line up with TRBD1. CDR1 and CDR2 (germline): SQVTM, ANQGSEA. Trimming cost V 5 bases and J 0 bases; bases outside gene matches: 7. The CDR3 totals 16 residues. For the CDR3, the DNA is TGCAGCGTTTCCGGGGACAGGGAATCGAACACCGGGGAGCTGTTTTTT. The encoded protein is CSVSGDRESNTGELFF.

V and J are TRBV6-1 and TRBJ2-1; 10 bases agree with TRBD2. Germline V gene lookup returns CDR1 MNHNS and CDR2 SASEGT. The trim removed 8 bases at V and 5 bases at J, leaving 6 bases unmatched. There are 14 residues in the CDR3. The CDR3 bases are TGTGCCAGCGAGAGAAGCGGGAGGGACAATGAGCAGTTCTTC. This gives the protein CASERSGRDNEQFF.

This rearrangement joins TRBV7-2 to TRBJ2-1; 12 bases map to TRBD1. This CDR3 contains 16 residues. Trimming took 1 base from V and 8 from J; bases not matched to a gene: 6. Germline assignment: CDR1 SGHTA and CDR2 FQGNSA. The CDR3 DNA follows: TGTGCCAGCAGCTTAGGGGGACAGGGGGCTATCTATGAGCAGTTCTTC. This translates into CASSLGGQGAIYEQFF.

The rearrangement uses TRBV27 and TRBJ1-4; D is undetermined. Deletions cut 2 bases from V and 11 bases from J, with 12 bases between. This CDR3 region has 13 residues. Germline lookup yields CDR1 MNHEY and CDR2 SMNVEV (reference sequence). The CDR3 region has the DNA TGTGCCAGCAGTTTAATTCCAGGCGACAAACTGTTTTTT. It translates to CASSLIPGDKLFF.

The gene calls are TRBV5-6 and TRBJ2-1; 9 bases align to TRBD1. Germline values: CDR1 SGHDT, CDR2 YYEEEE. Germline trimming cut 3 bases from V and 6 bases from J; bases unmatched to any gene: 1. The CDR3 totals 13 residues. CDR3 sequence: CASSWGQGNEQFF. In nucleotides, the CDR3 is TGTGCCAGCAGCTGGGGACAGGGCAATGAGCAGTTCTTC.

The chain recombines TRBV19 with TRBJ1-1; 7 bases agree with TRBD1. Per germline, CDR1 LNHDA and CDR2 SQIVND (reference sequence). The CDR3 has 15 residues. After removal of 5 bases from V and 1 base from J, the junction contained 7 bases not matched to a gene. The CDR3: CASSWAGGSNTEAFF. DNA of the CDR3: TGTGCCAGTAGTTGGGCAGGGGGGTCGAACACTGAAGCTTTCTTT.

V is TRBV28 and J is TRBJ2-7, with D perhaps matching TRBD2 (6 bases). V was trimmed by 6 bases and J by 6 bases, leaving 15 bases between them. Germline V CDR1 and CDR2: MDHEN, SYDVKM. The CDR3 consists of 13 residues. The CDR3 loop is CASSSMRDSEQYF. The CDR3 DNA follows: TGTGCCAGCAGCTCGATGCGGGATTCCGAGCAGTACTTC.

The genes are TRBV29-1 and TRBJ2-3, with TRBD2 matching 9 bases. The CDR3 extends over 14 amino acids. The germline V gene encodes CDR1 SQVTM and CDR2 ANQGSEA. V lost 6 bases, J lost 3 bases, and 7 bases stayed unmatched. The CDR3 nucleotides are TGCAGCGTCAGGTGGGCGGGAGGGACAGATACGCAGTATTTT. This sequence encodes CSVRWAGGTDTQYF.

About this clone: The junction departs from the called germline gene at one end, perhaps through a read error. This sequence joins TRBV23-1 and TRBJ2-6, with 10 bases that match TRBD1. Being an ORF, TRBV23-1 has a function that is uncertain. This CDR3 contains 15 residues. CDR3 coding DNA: TGTCATAGAAGACAGGGGGCAGCTGGGGCCAACGTCCTGACTTTC. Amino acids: CHRRQGAAGANVLTF.

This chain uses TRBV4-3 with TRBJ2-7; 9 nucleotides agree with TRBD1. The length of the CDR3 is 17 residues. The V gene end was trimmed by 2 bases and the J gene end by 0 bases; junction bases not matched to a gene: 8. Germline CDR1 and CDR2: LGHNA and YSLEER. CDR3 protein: CASSQTGQGEHSYEQYF. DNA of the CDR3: TGCGCCAGCAGCCAAACGGGACAGGGCGAGCACTCCTACGAGCAGTACTTC.

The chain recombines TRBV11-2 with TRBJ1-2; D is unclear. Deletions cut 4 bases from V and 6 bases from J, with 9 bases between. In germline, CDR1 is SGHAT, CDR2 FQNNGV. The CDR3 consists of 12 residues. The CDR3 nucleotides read TGTGCCAGCAGCTCCGTTCCTGATGGCTACACCTTC. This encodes CASSSVPDGYTF.

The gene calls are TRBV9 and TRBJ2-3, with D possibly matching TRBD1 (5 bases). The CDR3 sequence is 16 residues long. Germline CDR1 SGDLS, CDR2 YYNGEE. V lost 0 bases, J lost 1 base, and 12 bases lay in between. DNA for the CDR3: TGTGCCAGCAGCGTAGAGGGGCGGCCTCGCACAGATACGCAGTATTTT. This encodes CASSVEGRPRTDTQYF.